This TCR beta chain emerged from a study of identical twins. Trimming pared 6 bases from V and 1 base from J, leaving 14 bases between. Germline V CDR1 and CDR2: DFQATT, SNEGSKA (reference sequence). The CDR3 extends over 14 amino acids. From the 5' RACE reads, TCRdb called clonotypes with MiXCR, one entry per CDR3 protein. The table has around 650,000 distinct CDR3 sequences, about 7% seen once. Notes on the study in general: Conclusions came from cross-sectional statistical analysis, not from following the same donors.

Points on this clonotype: What it binds is unknown.

These data are also associated with another study on yellow fever vaccine responses in identical twins.

Sequenced sample: PBMCs. The receptor was derived from a woman aged 18-30 years in good health. This rearrangement joins TRBV20-1 to TRBJ2-3, with D unresolved. The CDR3 sequence is CSADGRAGTDTQYF. CDR3 coding DNA: TGCAGTGCGGACGGTAGGGCAGGCACAGATACGCAGTATTTT.